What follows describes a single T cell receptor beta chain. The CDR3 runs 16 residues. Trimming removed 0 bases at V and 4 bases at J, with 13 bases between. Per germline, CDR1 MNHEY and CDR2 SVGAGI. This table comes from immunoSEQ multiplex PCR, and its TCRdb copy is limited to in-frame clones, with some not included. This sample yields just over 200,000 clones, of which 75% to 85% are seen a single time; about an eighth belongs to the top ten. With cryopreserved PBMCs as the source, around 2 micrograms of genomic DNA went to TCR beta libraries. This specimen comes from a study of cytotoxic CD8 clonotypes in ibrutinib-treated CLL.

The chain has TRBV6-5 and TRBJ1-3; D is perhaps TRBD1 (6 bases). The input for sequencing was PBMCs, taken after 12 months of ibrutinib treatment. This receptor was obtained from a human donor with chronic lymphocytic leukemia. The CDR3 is CASSYSTGGAGNTIYF. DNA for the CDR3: TGTGCCAGCAGTTACTCCACTGGGGGCGCCGGAAACACCATATATTTT.